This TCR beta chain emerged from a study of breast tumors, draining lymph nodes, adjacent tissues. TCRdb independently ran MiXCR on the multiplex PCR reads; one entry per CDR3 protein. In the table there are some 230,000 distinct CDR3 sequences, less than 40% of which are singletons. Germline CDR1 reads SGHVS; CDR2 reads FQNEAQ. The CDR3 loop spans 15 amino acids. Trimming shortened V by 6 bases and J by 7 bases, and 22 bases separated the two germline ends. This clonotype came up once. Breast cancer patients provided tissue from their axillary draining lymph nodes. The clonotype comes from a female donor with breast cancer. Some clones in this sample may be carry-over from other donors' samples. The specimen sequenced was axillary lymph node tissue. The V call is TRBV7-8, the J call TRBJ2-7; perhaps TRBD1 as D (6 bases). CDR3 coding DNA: TGTGCCAGCAGGTCAACAGGGTCCACAGGGATGGAGCAGTACTTC. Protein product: CASRSTGSTGMEQYF.